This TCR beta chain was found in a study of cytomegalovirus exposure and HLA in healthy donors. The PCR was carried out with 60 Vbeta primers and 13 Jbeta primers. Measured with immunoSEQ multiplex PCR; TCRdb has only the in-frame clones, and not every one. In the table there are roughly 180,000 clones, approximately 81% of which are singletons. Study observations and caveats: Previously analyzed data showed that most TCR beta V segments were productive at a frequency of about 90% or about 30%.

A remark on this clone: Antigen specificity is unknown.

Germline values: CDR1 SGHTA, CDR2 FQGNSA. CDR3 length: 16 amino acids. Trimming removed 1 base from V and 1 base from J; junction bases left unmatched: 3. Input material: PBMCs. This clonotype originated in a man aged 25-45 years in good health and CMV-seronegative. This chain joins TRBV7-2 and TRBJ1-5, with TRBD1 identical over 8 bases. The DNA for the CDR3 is TGTGCCAGCAGCTTAGACGCAGGGGGCAGCAATCAGCCCCAGCATTTT. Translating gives CASSLDAGGSNQPQHF. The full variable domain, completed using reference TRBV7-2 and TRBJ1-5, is GAGVSQSPSNKVTEKGKDVELRCDPISGHTALYWYRQSLGQGLEFLIYFQGNSAPDKSGLPSDRFSAERTGGSVSTLTIQRTQQEDSAVYLCASSLDAGGSNQPQHFGDGTRLSIL.